Sequencing of this T cell receptor beta chain was carried out in a study of cytotoxic CD8 clonotypes in ibrutinib-treated CLL. The CDR3 runs 16 residues. Germline V lookup: CDR1 MNHNY, CDR2 SVGAGI (reference sequence). V was cut by 4 bases and J by 0 bases, with 15 bases left in between. Sequenced by immunoSEQ multiplex PCR; TCRdb stores in-frame clones only, minus some. The sample holds about 130,000 clones, 70% to 90% seen once. The receptor comes from a human donor with chronic lymphocytic leukemia. The sequenced sample was PBMCs, obtained after 24 months of ibrutinib treatment. V is TRBV6-6 and J is TRBJ1-1; D gene uncertain. DNA for the CDR3: TGTGCCAGCAGTTCCCTGGATCCGATCATGAACACTGAAGCTTTCTTT. Protein: CASSSLDPIMNTEAFF.